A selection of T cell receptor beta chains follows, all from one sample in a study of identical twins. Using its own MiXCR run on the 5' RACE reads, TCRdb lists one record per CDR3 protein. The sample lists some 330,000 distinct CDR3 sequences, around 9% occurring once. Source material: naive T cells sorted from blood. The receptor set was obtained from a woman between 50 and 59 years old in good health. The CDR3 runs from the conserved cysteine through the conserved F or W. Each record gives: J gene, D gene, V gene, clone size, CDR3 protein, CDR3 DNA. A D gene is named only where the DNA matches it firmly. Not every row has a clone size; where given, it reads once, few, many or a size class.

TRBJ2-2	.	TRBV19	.	CASSKQSFTNTGELFF	TGTGCCAGTAGTAAACAGAGTTTTACGAACACCGGGGAGCTGTTTTTT
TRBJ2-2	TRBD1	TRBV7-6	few	CASSSGQGGSTGELFF	TGTGCCAGCAGCAGCGGACAGGGTGGGAGCACCGGGGAGCTGTTTTTT
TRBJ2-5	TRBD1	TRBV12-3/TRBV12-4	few	CASGDRAQETQYF	TGTGCCAGCGGCGACAGGGCACAAGAGACCCAGTACTTC
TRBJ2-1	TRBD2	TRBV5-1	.	CASSFGAGVGDNEQFF	TGCGCCAGCAGCTTTGGGGCGGGAGTTGGGGACAATGAGCAGTTCTTC
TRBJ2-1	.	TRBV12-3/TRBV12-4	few	CASSSLRGGAGSNEQFF	TGTGCCAGCAGTTCCCTCCGCGGGGGCGCGGGATCCAATGAGCAGTTCTTC
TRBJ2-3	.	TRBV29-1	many	CSVGRTDTQYF	TGCAGCGTTGGAAGGACAGATACGCAGTATTTT
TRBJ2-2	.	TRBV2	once	CASSSPQGWGTGELFF	TGTGCCAGCAGCTCCCCCCAGGGGTGGGGCACCGGGGAGCTGTTTTTT
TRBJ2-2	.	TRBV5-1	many	CASSLKGGGELFF	TGCGCCAGCAGCTTGAAGGGAGGCGGGGAGCTGTTTTTT
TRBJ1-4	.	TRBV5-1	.	CASSLGQPVLPNEKLFF	TGCGCCAGCAGCTTGGGACAGCCCGTTCTCCCTAATGAAAAACTGTTTTTT
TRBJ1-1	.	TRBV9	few	CASITTEAFF	TGTGCCAGCATTACCACTGAAGCTTTCTTT
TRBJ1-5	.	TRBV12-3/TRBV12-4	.	CASSSTKTGSNQPQHF	TGTGCCAGCAGTTCGACTAAAACAGGTAGCAATCAGCCCCAGCATTTT
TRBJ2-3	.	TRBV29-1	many	CSVEEVNTQYF	TGCAGCGTTGAAGAAGTCAATACGCAGTATTTT
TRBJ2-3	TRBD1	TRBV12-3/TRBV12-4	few	CASEGQGSSTDTQYF	TGTGCCAGCGAGGGACAGGGTTCTTCCACAGATACGCAGTATTTT
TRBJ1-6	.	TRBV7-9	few	CASSPEGLGPNSPLHF	TGTGCCAGCAGCCCGGAAGGGTTGGGCCCTAATTCACCCCTCCACTTT
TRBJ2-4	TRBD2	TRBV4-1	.	CASSQDGGLVGYIQYF	TGCGCCAGCAGCCAAGATGGAGGACTAGTGGGATACATTCAGTACTTC
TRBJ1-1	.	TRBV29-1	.	CSSSGAGNTEAFF	TGCAGCTCCTCTGGGGCGGGGAACACTGAAGCTTTCTTT
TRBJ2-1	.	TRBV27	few	CATTGNNEQFF	TGTGCCACGACTGGGAACAATGAGCAGTTCTTC
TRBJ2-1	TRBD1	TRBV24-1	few	CATSDPGTGIFDEQFF	TGTGCCACCAGTGATCCCGGGACAGGGATTTTCGATGAGCAGTTCTTC
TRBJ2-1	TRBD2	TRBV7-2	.	CASSLALGSGRYNEQFF	TGTGCCAGCAGCTTAGCGTTGGGTAGCGGGAGGTACAATGAGCAGTTCTTC
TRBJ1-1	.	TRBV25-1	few	CASSGRIQGNTEAFF	TGTGCCAGCAGTGGACGCATCCAAGGAAACACTGAAGCTTTCTTT
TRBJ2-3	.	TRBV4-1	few	CASSQLMGDTQYF	TGCGCCAGCAGCCAGTTAATGGGAGATACGCAGTATTTT
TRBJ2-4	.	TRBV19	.	CATGRGRDIQYF	TGTGCCACCGGACGGGGCCGCGACATTCAGTACTTC
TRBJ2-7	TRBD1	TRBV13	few	CASSSSTGSDYEQYF	TGTGCCAGCAGCTCATCGACAGGGTCCGACTACGAGCAGTACTTC
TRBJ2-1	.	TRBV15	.	CATSRRRGAGNEQFF	TGTGCCACCAGCAGACGCCGGGGGGCGGGCAATGAGCAGTTCTTC
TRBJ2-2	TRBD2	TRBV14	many	CASSAGLASTGELFF	TGTGCCAGCAGCGCCGGACTAGCCTCCACCGGGGAGCTGTTTTTT
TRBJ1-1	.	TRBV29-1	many	CSTTAGGKAFF	TGCAGTACCACAGCGGGAGGTAAAGCTTTCTTT
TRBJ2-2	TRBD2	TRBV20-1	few	CSATQASGRAELFF	TGCAGTGCTACTCAGGCTAGCGGGAGAGCGGAGCTGTTTTTT
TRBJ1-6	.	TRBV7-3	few	CASSSTANSPLHF	TGTGCCAGCAGCTCGACTGCCAATTCACCCCTCCACTTT
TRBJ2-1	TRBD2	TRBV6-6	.	CASSTRGEGSYNEQFF	TGTGCCAGCAGTACCCGGGGGGAGGGGTCCTACAATGAGCAGTTCTTC
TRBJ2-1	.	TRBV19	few	CASSSGTHYNEQFF	TGTGCCAGTAGTAGCGGGACACACTACAATGAGCAGTTCTTC
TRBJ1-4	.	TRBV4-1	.	CASSQVGVQGNEKLFF	TGCGCCAGCAGCCAAGTTGGGGTGCAGGGGAATGAAAAACTGTTTTTT
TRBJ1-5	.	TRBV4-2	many	CASSRMEPQHF	TGTGCCAGCAGCCGAATGGAGCCCCAGCATTTT
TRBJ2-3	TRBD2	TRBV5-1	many	CASSEGLASFADTQYF	TGCGCCAGCAGCGAGGGACTAGCGTCCTTCGCAGATACGCAGTATTTT
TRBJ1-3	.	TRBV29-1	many	CSVAGTSSSGNTIYF	TGCAGCGTTGCCGGGACGTCGAGCTCTGGAAACACCATATATTTT
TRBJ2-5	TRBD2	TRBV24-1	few	CATSDPRLAGGETQYF	TGTGCCACCAGTGATCCCAGACTAGCGGGAGGAGAGACCCAGTACTTC
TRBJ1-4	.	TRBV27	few	CASSTTVATNEKLFF	TGTGCCAGCAGTACGACAGTTGCAACTAATGAAAAACTGTTTTTT
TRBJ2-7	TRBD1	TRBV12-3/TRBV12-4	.	CASSNRGYDEQYF	TGTGCCAGCAGTAACAGGGGCTATGACGAGCAGTACTTC
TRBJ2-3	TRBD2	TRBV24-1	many	CATGPNSGNSTDTQYF	TGTGCCACCGGACCGAATAGCGGGAACAGCACAGATACGCAGTATTTT
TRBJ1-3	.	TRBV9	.	CASSTTKSSGNTIYF	TGTGCCAGCAGCACCACGAAAAGCTCTGGAAACACCATATATTTT
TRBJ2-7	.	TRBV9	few	CASASGSYEQYF	TGTGCCAGCGCGTCGGGTTCCTACGAGCAGTACTTC
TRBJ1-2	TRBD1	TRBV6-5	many	CASMGAGGVQGYGYTF	TGTGCCAGCATGGGGGCAGGGGGCGTTCAGGGCTATGGCTACACCTTC
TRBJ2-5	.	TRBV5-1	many	CASSLGASQETQYF	TGCGCCAGCAGCTTGGGGGCCAGCCAAGAGACCCAGTACTTC
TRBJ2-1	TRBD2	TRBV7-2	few	CASTKSSGHYNEQFF	TGTGCCAGCACCAAATCTAGCGGCCACTACAATGAGCAGTTCTTC
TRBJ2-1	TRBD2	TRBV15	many	CATSPSGRDGNEQFF	TGTGCCACCTCTCCTAGCGGGAGGGACGGCAATGAGCAGTTCTTC
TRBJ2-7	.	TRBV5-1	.	CASSREPAYTYEQYF	TGCGCCAGCAGCAGAGAACCAGCTTACACCTACGAGCAGTACTTC
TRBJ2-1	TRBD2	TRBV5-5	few	CASSFLAGGPYNEQFF	TGTGCCAGCAGCTTTTTAGCGGGAGGGCCCTACAATGAGCAGTTCTTC
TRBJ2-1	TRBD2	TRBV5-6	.	CASSLGLAEYDEQFF	TGTGCCAGCAGCTTGGGGCTAGCGGAGTACGATGAGCAGTTCTTC
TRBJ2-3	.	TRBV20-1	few	CSARITGTQGGQYF	TGCAGTGCTAGAATAACCGGGACTCAGGGTGGGCAGTATTTT
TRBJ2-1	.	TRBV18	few	CASSPSTARSSYNEQFF	TGTGCCAGCTCACCCTCGACAGCCAGGAGCTCCTACAATGAGCAGTTCTTC
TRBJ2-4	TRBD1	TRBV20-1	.	CSARGPITGGNAENIQYF	TGCAGTGCTAGAGGTCCTATTACAGGGGGTAATGCCGAAAACATTCAGTACTTC
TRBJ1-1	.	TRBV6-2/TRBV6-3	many	CASQNIGKAFF	TGTGCCAGCCAGAATATTGGGAAAGCTTTCTTT
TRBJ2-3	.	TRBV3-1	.	CASSPPGRVSTDTQYF	TGTGCCAGCAGCCCCCCGGGGCGGGTCTCCACAGATACGCAGTATTTT